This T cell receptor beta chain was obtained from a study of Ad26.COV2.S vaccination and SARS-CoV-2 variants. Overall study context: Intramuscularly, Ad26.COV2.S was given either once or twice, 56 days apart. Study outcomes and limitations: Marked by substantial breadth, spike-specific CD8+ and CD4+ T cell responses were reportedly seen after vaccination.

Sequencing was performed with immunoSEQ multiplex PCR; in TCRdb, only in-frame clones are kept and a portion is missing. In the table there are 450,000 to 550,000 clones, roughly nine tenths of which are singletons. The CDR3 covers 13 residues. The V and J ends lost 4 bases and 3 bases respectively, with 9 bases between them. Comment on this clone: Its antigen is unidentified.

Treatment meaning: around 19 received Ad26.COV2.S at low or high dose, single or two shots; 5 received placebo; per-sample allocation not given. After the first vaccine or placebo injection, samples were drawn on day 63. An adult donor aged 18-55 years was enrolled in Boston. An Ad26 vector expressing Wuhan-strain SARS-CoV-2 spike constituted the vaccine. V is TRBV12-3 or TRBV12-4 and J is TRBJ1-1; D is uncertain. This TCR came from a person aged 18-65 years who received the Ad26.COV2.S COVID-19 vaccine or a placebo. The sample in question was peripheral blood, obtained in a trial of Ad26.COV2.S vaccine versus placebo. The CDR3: CASSSDGYTEAFF. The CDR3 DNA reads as TGTGCCAGCAGTTCGGACGGATACACTGAAGCTTTCTTT.